The source of this T cell receptor (beta chain) is a study of tissue T cells after allogeneic stem cell transplantation. Study-level results: Few T cell clones were shared across patients, but motif clusters showed tissue-specific shared signatures.

This clone came up a few times. The antigen is not known. Trimming removed 5 bases at V and 5 bases at J, with 16 bases between. This CDR3 has 14 residues. Germline-derived CDR1 and CDR2 are SNHLY and FYNNEI. TCRbeta CDR3 was sequenced at survey depth with template counts. Assay: immunoSEQ multiplex PCR; the TCRdb copy retains only in-frame clones and omits some. The repertoire consists of 9,800 or so clones, with 50% to 75% occurring once and the leading ten covering around 26%. The rearrangement joins TRBV2 to TRBJ2-7, with TRBD1 as a possible D gene (6 bases). The TCR was taken from a male donor at least 60 years old with lung cancer. The starting material was tissue from the stomach, obtained at autopsy. This CDR3 is CASSRDTSTNEQYF. The CDR3 nucleotides read TGTGCCAGCAGTCGGGACACTTCAACTAACGAGCAGTACTTC.